The source of this TCR beta chain is a study of response to subunit inactivated influenza vaccine. TCRdb re-called the RT-PCR reads through MiXCR, storing one row per CDR3 protein. The sample includes hundreds of thousands of distinct CDR3 sequences, around 13% of them seen just once. Study-wide results and limits: Seasonal influenza vaccination, on each occasion, was suggested by the authors to recruit few new T cells.

The ends were cut back, 1 base at V and 6 bases at J, with 8 bases in the middle. Looked up from germline, CDR1 is SGHRS and CDR2 is YFSETQ. CDR3 length: 12 residues. This clonotype was observed many times. Its antigen is unidentified. The gene calls are TRBV5-1 and TRBJ2-7; tentatively, D is TRBD1 (6 bases). This TCR derives from a man in his fifties or sixties who received an inactivated influenza vaccine. The material was PBMCs from blood, obtained around two weeks before vaccination. The CDR3 reads CASSLTGIEQYF. In DNA form, the CDR3 reads TGCGCCAGCAGCTTGACAGGGATCGAGCAGTACTTC.